The clone carrying this T cell receptor (beta chain) was observed a handful of times. Antigen: not known. The record originates from a study of T cell repertoires in cytomegalovirus infection. Each CDR3 protein is one row after TCRdb ran MiXCR on the reads. The sample has some 320,000 distinct CDR3 sequences, 25% to 35% seen once; the top ten hold about 20%. This CDR3 has 16 residues. V was shortened by 4 bases and J by 9 bases, with 22 bases between the two germline ends. This material consisted of cultured PBMCs, taken from culture after CMV antigen stimulation. The sequence was obtained from a human donor in good health (CMV status not recorded). Some clones in this sample may be carry-over from other donors' samples. This chain links TRBV12-3 or TRBV12-4 with TRBJ1-5, with D possibly being TRBD1 (5 bases). The CDR3: CASSSGFGPGGGPQHF. The CDR3 nucleotides are TGTGCCAGCAGTTCAGGGTTTGGGCCGGGGGGGGGGCCCCAGCATTTT.